Here is one TCR beta chain with its context. This sample is drawn from a study of blood T cell repertoires in COVID-19. Study summary: The study drew acute and convalescent COVID-19 samples from the United States, Italy and Spain.

The V and J ends lost 5 bases and 5 bases respectively, with 19 bases between them. CDR1 and CDR2 from the germline V gene are SGHAT and FQNNGV. There are 16 residues in the CDR3. Sequencing used immunoSEQ multiplex PCR; TCRdb keeps in-frame clones, though not all of them. There are 130,000 or so clones in the sample; roughly 77% occur only once, and approximately 5.2% lies in the top ten. This receptor was taken from a woman in her 70s with COVID-19, enrolled during active disease. Specimen: peripheral blood. The J gene is TRBJ2-1, the V gene TRBV11-2; D may be TRBD2 (6 bases). As DNA, the CDR3 is TGTGCCAGCAGCCCCCTAGCGCTAGCGTACCACAATGAGCAGTTCTTC. It yields the protein CASSPLALAYHNEQFF.